Only a few counts were recorded for the clone carrying this T cell receptor (beta chain). Its antigen is unknown. Inclusion characteristics of ophthalmopathy patients comprised a Clinical Activity Score of at least 3, a NOSPECS grade of at least 4, and duration under 3 months. Diagnoses were established using clinical symptoms, serum thyroxine and TRAb, thyroid ultrasound and orbital computed tomography. The source of the PBMCs was over 8.5 ml of fresh peripheral blood. Authors of the study amplified TCR beta CDR3 regions from RNA transcripts. HTBI primers were employed in a first-round RT-PCR of the TCR CDR3. MiXCR, applied by TCRdb to the multiplex PCR reads, yields one record per CDR3 protein. The sample shows about 380,000 distinct CDR3 sequences, about 18% of them seen only once. Germline lookup yields CDR1 SGHAT and CDR2 FQNNGV. J lost 9 bases, V lost 6 bases, and 11 bases had no gene match. The CDR3 is 15 residues long.

This entry belongs to a study of T cells in Graves' hyperthyroidism and ophthalmopathy. Study-wide results and limits: It was a median 6.5 months before onset that the model predicted ophthalmopathy.

The sample was blood. The source is a man between 18 and 35 years old with Graves' ophthalmopathy. V gene TRBV11-2 combines with J gene TRBJ1-6; 7 bases map to TRBD1. The CDR3 DNA reads as TGTGCCAGCAGGCCGGGGACAGAGGGGCGTTCACCCCTCCACTTT. It specifies CASRPGTEGRSPLHF.